Below, 17 T cell receptor beta chains from the same sample are listed, as sequenced in a study of read filtering for tumor transcriptome and immune sequencing. This library used roughly 430 ng RNA and molecular barcoded adaptors spanning alpha/delta and beta/gamma chains. Via MiXCR, TCRdb re-called the reads, giving one row per CDR3 protein. The data hold about 58,000 distinct CDR3 sequences, with over 9% observed a single time. Sequencing was carried out using a population of CD138-negative cells sorted from bone marrow. These receptors all stem from a donor at least 40 years old with multiple myeloma.

This clonotype was found many times. The V call is TRBV4-1, the J call TRBJ1-5, with 11 bases identical to TRBD1. With 1 base clipped from V and 14 bases from J, the junction kept 7 bases outside the gene matches. The CDR3 is 14 residues long. Germline V gene sequence: CDR1 MGHRA, CDR2 YSYEKL. The DNA for the CDR3 is TGCGCCAGCAGCCAAGGAGGACAGGGGGCTAAAAAGCATTTT. It codes for CASSQGGQGAKKHF.

In regard to this clonotype: One base away lies a much larger clone, so this may be a sequencing read error. This chain connects TRBV2 to TRBJ1-1, with D unclear. Trimming stripped 1 base from V and 4 bases from J, with 10 bases between. Per the germline V gene, CDR1 is SNHLY and CDR2 is FYNNEI. This CDR3 spans 14 amino acids. Written as DNA, the CDR3 is TGTGCCAGCAGTGAAGACATTTGGGGCACTGAAGCTTTCTTT. Translating gives CASSEDIWGTEAFF.

The table lists this clonotype with many counts. The chain is built from TRBV7-2 and TRBJ1-5, with 7 bases fitting TRBD1. Germline V gene data show CDR1 as SGHTA and CDR2 as FQGNSA. The CDR3 runs 15 residues. V trimming: 5 bases; J trimming: 9 bases; junction bases outside the gene matches: 13. The CDR3 region is CASSGPRGAILPQHF. The CDR3 region has the DNA TGTGCCAGCAGCGGACCCAGGGGGGCGATTTTGCCCCAGCATTTT.

This clonotype came up many times. The V and J genes are TRBV20-1 and TRBJ1-4; tentative D call: TRBD1 (5 bases). This CDR3 has 11 amino acids. Germline V gives CDR1 DFQATT, CDR2 SNEGSKA (reference sequence). The V end lost 5 bases, the J end lost 11 bases, and 12 bases lay between the germline ends. The DNA for the CDR3 is TGCAGTGCTGCGCCCGGGGGGAAACTGTTTTTT. The encoded protein is CSAAPGGKLFF.

This clonotype was found many times. The gene calls are TRBV4-1 and TRBJ1-1; a possible D gene is TRBD1 (6 bases). The V gene lost 4 bases and the J gene lost 6 bases, with 15 bases spanning the gap. Germline V gene sequence: CDR1 MGHRA, CDR2 YSYEKL. The CDR3 totals 14 residues. The DNA for the CDR3 is TGCGCCAGCAGCCGAGGAGCAGGGGTCCCTGAAGCTTTCTTT. This codes for CASSRGAGVPEAFF.

This clonotype was detected many times. V usage is TRBV10-2 and J usage is TRBJ1-1, with 7 bases that match TRBD1. V lost 5 bases and J lost 3; bases outside the gene matches: 18. CDR3 length: 18 residues. In germline, CDR1 is WSHSY, CDR2 SAAADI. CDR3: CASSSTRDRGLVDTEAFF. CDR3 nucleotides: TGCGCCAGCAGTTCGACCCGGGACAGAGGCTTGGTTGACACTGAAGCTTTCTTT.

This clonotype was seen at least ten times. The chain uses TRBV5-1 and TRBJ2-5, with TRBD1 identical over 9 bases. Unmatched junction bases numbered 5, after V lost 5 bases and J lost 0 bases. Germline-derived CDR1 and CDR2 are SGHRS and YFSETQ. This CDR3 contains 15 residues. Here the CDR3 DNA reads TGCGCCAGCAGGTCCGGGACAGGGTACCAAGAGACCCAGTACTTC. It yields the protein CASRSGTGYQETQYF. Complete variable domain (other parts from reference TRBV5-1 and TRBJ2-5): KAGVTQTPRYLIKTRGQQVTLSCSPISGHRSVSWYQQTPGQGLQFLFEYFSETQRNKGNFPGRFSGRQFSNSRSEMNVSTLELGDSALYLCASRSGTGYQETQYFGPGTRLLVL.

At least ten counts were recorded for this clonotype. The chain joins TRBV24-1 to TRBJ1-5, with a tentative D call TRBD1 (5 bases). Per the germline V gene, CDR1 is KGHDR and CDR2 is SFDVKD. Trimming left V 5 bases short and J 6 bases short, with 16 bases between. The CDR3 covers 15 residues. For the CDR3, the DNA is TGTGCCACCAGTGCCAGGGACCCGGGAGCTCAGCCCCAGCATTTT. Translated: CATSARDPGAQPQHF.

In its sample, this clonotype was seen many times. The chain combines TRBV7-8 with TRBJ2-3, with 8 bases that match TRBD2. The J segment lost 3 bases and the V segment lost 1 base, leaving 3 bases of the junction unmatched. The V gene's germline CDR1 is SGHVS and CDR2 FQNEAQ. There are 15 residues in the CDR3. The CDR3 region is CASSLDQRGTDTQYF. For the CDR3, the DNA is TGTGCCAGCAGCTTAGACCAGCGGGGGACAGATACGCAGTATTTT. The variable domain in full, completed from reference TRBV7-8 and TRBJ2-3, reads GAGVSQSPRYKVAKRGQDVALRCDPISGHVSLFWYQQALGQGPEFLTYFQNEAQLDKSGLPSDRFFAERPEGSVSTLKIQRTQQEDSAVYLCASSLDQRGTDTQYFGPGTRLTVL.

This clonotype appeared many times. V gene TRBV11-2 combines with J gene TRBJ2-5; possibly TRBD1 for D (5 bases). V lost 5 bases and J 5 bases, leaving 18 bases between the germline ends. CDR3 length equals 15 residues. Germline CDR1 reads SGHAT; CDR2 reads FQNNGV. CDR3: CASSTRRRVMETQYF. The DNA of the CDR3 is TGTGCCAGCAGCACACGTCGCAGGGTTATGGAGACCCAGTACTTC.

This clonotype was counted at least ten times. The chain employs TRBV19 and TRBJ2-3; D is tentatively TRBD1 or TRBD2 (5 bases each). The CDR3 runs 14 residues. Germline V lookup: CDR1 LNHDA, CDR2 SQIVND (reference sequence). The V and J ends lost 3 bases and 2 bases respectively, with 9 bases between them. CDR3 sequence reads: CASSIGTSTDTQYF. CDR3 bases: TGTGCCAGTAGTATTGGGACCTCCACAGATACGCAGTATTTT.

With respect to this clonotype: Compared with germline, one end of the junction differs, possibly owing to a read error. The V and J genes are TRBV29-1 and TRBJ2-1; D possibly corresponds to TRBD1 (6 bases). This CDR3 comprises 15 residues. Germline CDR1 SQVTM, CDR2 ANQGSEA. In DNA form, the CDR3 reads TGCAGCGTTGAGGATGCGCAGGGGATTGGGAATGAGCAGCTCTTC. It codes for CSVEDAQGIGNEQLF.

On this clonotype itself: A single base separates this from a much larger clone, so it may be a read error. The CDR3 DNA reads as TGTGCCAGCACCTCAACTGGCGGGGGGGCCGGGCTGACCCAGTACTTC. It is translated as CASTSTGGGAGLTQYF. The V gene is TRBV11-2, the J gene TRBJ2-5, with 9 bases lining up with TRBD2. This CDR3 contains 16 residues. Germline assignment: CDR1 SGHAT and CDR2 FQNNGV. With 7 bases clipped from V and 7 bases from J, the junction kept 16 bases outside the gene matches. The entire variable domain, with the rest obtained from reference TRBV11-2 and TRBJ2-5, is as follows: EAGVAQSPRYKIIEKRQSVAFWCNPISGHATLYWYQQILGQGPKLLIQFQNNGVVDDSQLPKDRFSAERLKGVDSTLKIQPAKLEDSAVYLCASTSTGGGAGLTQYFGPGTRLLVL.

This clonotype was detected ten times or more. The J gene is TRBJ2-2, the V gene TRBV19; D gene uncertain. The CDR3 is 13 amino acids. Trimming shortened V by 9 bases and J by 4 bases, and 12 bases separated the two germline ends. Germline V gene data show CDR1 as LNHDA and CDR2 as SQIVND (reference sequence). The CDR3 DNA follows: TGTGCCAGCAGCCCCCGGAGCACCGGGGAGCTGTTTTTT. Residues: CASSPRSTGELFF.

This clonotype was detected many times. This chain links TRBV28 with TRBJ1-6; 8 nucleotides line up with TRBD1. CDR1 and CDR2 from the germline V gene are MDHEN and SYDVKM. This CDR3 has 15 residues. V trimming: 4 bases; J trimming: 9 bases; junction bases outside the gene matches: 8. CDR3 DNA sequence: TGTGCCAGCAGTTCCTCGGACAGGGTGGCTTCACCCCTCCACTTT. Translating gives CASSSSDRVASPLHF.

In its sample, this clonotype was seen many times. The V and J genes are TRBV12-3 or TRBV12-4 and TRBJ2-1; TRBD2 matches 10 bases. There are 15 residues in the CDR3. J lost 5 bases, V lost 6 bases, and 7 bases had no gene match. This CDR3 is CASSDWTSGDNEQFF. The CDR3 bases are TGTGCCAGCAGCGATTGGACTAGCGGCGACAATGAGCAGTTCTTC.

This clonotype has ten or more counts. The chain joins TRBV5-4 to TRBJ1-1; TRBD1 matches at 7 bases. Germline lookup yields CDR1 SGHNT and CDR2 YYREEE (reference sequence). With 3 bases clipped from V and 0 bases from J, the junction kept 2 bases outside the gene matches. The CDR3 is 14 residues long. CDR3 protein: CASSWGQMNTEAFF. For the CDR3, the DNA is TGTGCCAGCAGCTGGGGACAGATGAACACTGAAGCTTTCTTT. The full variable domain, rest sourced from reference TRBV5-4 and TRBJ1-1, is ETGVTQSPTHLIKTRGQQVTLRCSSQSGHNTVSWYQQALGQGPQFIFQYYREEENGRGNFPPRFSGLQFPNYSSELNVNALELDDSALYLCASSWGQMNTEAFFGQGTRLTVV.